A single sample gave rise to the 29 T cell receptor beta chains below, sequenced in a study of blood T cell repertoires in COVID-19. The table came from immunoSEQ multiplex PCR; TCRdb's copy has only in-frame clones and leaves some out. This sample yields over 150,000 clones, of which around four fifths are seen a single time; more than 3.5% belongs to the top ten. The sequencing sample was made of peripheral blood. These receptors all come from a woman older than 75 with acute or convalescent COVID-19.

The J gene is TRBJ1-1, the V gene TRBV5-5; 8 positions agree with TRBD1. CDR1 is SGHKS and CDR2 is YYEKEE in the germline V gene (reference sequence). V shed 3 bases, J shed 2 bases, and the junction held 3 bases outside the gene matches. The CDR3 sequence is 14 residues long. The CDR3 sequence is CASSSGQANTEAFF. The CDR3 DNA reads as TGTGCCAGCAGCTCGGGACAGGCTAACACTGAAGCTTTCTTT.

The V and J genes are TRBV5-1 and TRBJ2-1; 7 positions agree with TRBD2. V was pared by 0 bases and J by 7 bases, with 13 bases of the junction left unmatched. The CDR3 has 17 residues. Germline V lookup: CDR1 SGHRS, CDR2 YFSETQ. The CDR3 loop reads CASSLGVSGGRENEQFF. The DNA for the CDR3 is TGCGCCAGCAGCTTGGGAGTGTCGGGAGGCCGGGAGAATGAGCAGTTCTTC.

The chain carries TRBV5-4 and TRBJ2-1; TRBD2 matches 7 bases. Unmatched junction bases numbered 3, after V lost 9 bases and J lost 3 bases. The CDR3 covers 12 residues. Germline V gene lookup returns CDR1 SGHNT and CDR2 YYREEE (reference sequence). In DNA, the CDR3 is TGTGCCACGGGAGGAGGCTACAATGAGCAGTTCTTC. The encoded protein is CATGGGYNEQFF.

CDR3 coding DNA: TGTGCCAGCAGCTTGTCGACTAGCGCCTACGAGCAGTACTTC. Translating it yields CASSLSTSAYEQYF. The chain combines TRBV5-5 with TRBJ2-7; TRBD2 matches 8 bases. The CDR3 covers 14 residues. Trimming cost V 1 base and J 2 bases; bases outside gene matches: 2. Germline CDR1 SGHKS, CDR2 YYEKEE (reference sequence).

This chain links TRBV7-2 with TRBJ2-5; a possible D gene is TRBD1 (5 bases). V lost 1 base and J lost 5, with 8 bases in between. This CDR3 has 13 amino acids. Germline lookup yields CDR1 SGHTA and CDR2 FQGNSA. CDR3 bases: TGTGCCAGCAGCTTAGAGGACACCGAGACCCAGTACTTC. Translated, it gives CASSLEDTETQYF.

The chain carries TRBV9 and TRBJ2-1; D remains unclear. There are 12 residues in the CDR3. CDR1 and CDR2 (germline): SGDLS, YYNGEE. V lost 3 bases and J 8 bases, leaving 9 bases between the germline ends. CDR3 loop: CASSADLYEQFF. The DNA of the CDR3 is TGTGCCAGCAGCGCAGATTTGTATGAGCAGTTCTTC.

This clone was detected only a few times. The V call is TRBV6-4, the J call TRBJ1-4; D is undetermined. Germline CDR1 and CDR2: MRHNA and SNTAGT. The germline V and J ends were trimmed by 2 bases and 4 bases, with 5 bases remaining between them. This CDR3 contains 13 residues. The CDR3, as DNA: TGTGCCAGCAGTGACGGGCTTAATGAAAAACTGTTTTTT. Protein: CASSDGLNEKLFF.

The DNA of the CDR3 is TGTGCCAGTAGTAGACAGGACTCTGGCTATGGCTACACCTTC. It is translated as CASSRQDSGYGYTF. The J gene is TRBJ1-2, the V gene TRBV19, with a possible D match to TRBD1 (6 bases). Trimming removed 4 bases at V and 4 bases at J, with 13 bases between. Per the germline V gene, CDR1 is LNHDA and CDR2 is SQIVND (reference sequence). This CDR3 contains 14 residues.

Written as DNA, the CDR3 is TGTGCCAGCAGCTTAGCAGGGGTGGCGGCGAACACCGGGGAGCTGTTTTTT. Its translation is CASSLAGVAANTGELFF. This chain uses TRBV7-3 with TRBJ2-2; D may be TRBD1 (6 bases). This CDR3 has 17 amino acids. Germline CDR1 SGHTA, CDR2 FQGTGA. Trimming shortened V by 2 bases and J by 0 bases, and 13 bases separated the two germline ends.

The chain carries TRBV7-2 and TRBJ1-1; a weak D match, TRBD1 (6 bases). CDR1 is SGHTA, CDR2 FQGNSA, per germline. This CDR3 is 14 amino acids long. V gave up 3 bases and J gave up 1 base, with 9 bases separating them. Written as DNA, the CDR3 is TGTGCCAGCAGCTTTGGACAGTCGAACACTGAAGCTTTCTTT. This encodes CASSFGQSNTEAFF.

This clone was seen a handful of times. The same CDR3 also results from other DNA sequences found in this sample. The chain links TRBV5-1 to TRBJ1-3, with 8 positions matching TRBD1. The CDR3 has 15 amino acids. Germline trimming cut 4 bases from V and 2 bases from J; bases unmatched to any gene: 5. CDR1 and CDR2 from the germline V gene are SGHRS and YFSETQ. This CDR3 is CASSRDRGAGNTIYF. CDR3 nucleotide sequence: TGCGCCAGCAGCCGCGACAGGGGCGCTGGAAACACCATATATTTT.

The chain recombines TRBV27 with TRBJ2-7, with TRBD1 as a possible D gene (6 bases). Deletions cut 4 bases from V and 7 bases from J, with 14 bases between. Germline assignment: CDR1 MNHEY and CDR2 SMNVEV (reference sequence). The CDR3 is 13 amino acids. The chain's CDR3 is CASSSMDSSEQYF. The CDR3, as DNA: TGTGCCAGCAGTTCAATGGACAGCAGTGAGCAGTACTTC.

V usage is TRBV11-3 and J usage is TRBJ2-1, with D uncertain. Germline lookup yields CDR1 SGHNT and CDR2 YENEEA. V was clipped by 0 bases and J by 7 bases, with 7 bases between them. This CDR3 comprises 13 residues. CDR3 DNA sequence: TGTGCCAGCAGCTTAGAGTCCAGTAATGAGCAGTTCTTC. Protein: CASSLESSNEQFF. Looking up the rest from reference TRBV11-3 and TRBJ2-1 gives the full variable domain: EAGVVQSPRYKIIEKKQPVAFWCNPISGHNTLYWYLQNLGQGPELLIRYENEEAVDDSQLPKDRFSAERLKGVDSTLKIQPAELGDSAVYLCASSLESSNEQFFGPGTRLTVL.

The chain employs TRBV10-3 and TRBJ1-2, with D perhaps TRBD1 (5 bases). Trimming took 0 bases from V and 5 from J, leaving 7 bases between them. Germline CDR1 ENHRY, CDR2 SYGVKD. This CDR3 comprises 13 residues. The CDR3 protein is CAISESGVYGYTF. CDR3 in DNA: TGTGCCATCAGTGAGTCAGGGGTATATGGCTACACCTTC.

The V call is TRBV3-1 (or the pseudogene TRBV3-2), the J call TRBJ2-1, with 10 bases lining up with TRBD2. The V gene's germline CDR1 is LGHDT and CDR2 YNNKEL (reference sequence). This CDR3 contains 16 residues. V gave up 3 bases and J gave up 2 bases; unmatched junction bases: 4. CDR3 sequence (DNA): TGTGCCAGCAGCCACCTTAGCGGGGGGACCTACAATGAGCAGTTCTTC. As protein: CASSHLSGGTYNEQFF.

The chain uses TRBV7-6 and TRBJ1-3; D uncertain. The germline V gene has CDR1 SGHVS and CDR2 FNYEAQ. The CDR3 has 13 residues. The V end lost 5 bases, the J end lost 4 bases, and 9 bases lay between the germline ends. CDR3 in amino acids: CASSPEEGNTIYF. The CDR3 bases are TGTGCCAGCAGCCCCGAGGAGGGAAACACCATATATTTT.

A few counts support this clone. V gene TRBV29-1 combines with J gene TRBJ1-2; 7 nucleotides align to TRBD1. The ends lost 6 bases at V and 5 bases at J; junction bases unmatched: 15. CDR3 length: 15 amino acids. The V gene's germline CDR1 is SQVTM and CDR2 ANQGSEA. DNA for the CDR3: TGCAGCGTAAAAAAAGACAGGGTGGATTTGTATGGCTACACCTTC. This gives the protein CSVKKDRVDLYGYTF.

This clone has only a few counts. The chain links TRBV7-9 to TRBJ1-2; 8 bases are shared with TRBD1. After removal of 5 bases from V and 8 bases from J, the junction contained 16 bases not matched to a gene. Germline assignment: CDR1 SEHNR and CDR2 FQNEAQ (reference sequence). This CDR3 spans 16 amino acids. CDR3 DNA: TGTGCCAGCAGCCTGACCGGGACAGGAGAACGTCGGGGCTACACCTTC. Translation: CASSLTGTGERRGYTF.

The J gene is TRBJ2-1, the V gene TRBV11-2, with 9 bases identical to TRBD2. The ends lost 9 bases at V and 8 bases at J; junction bases unmatched: 11. Germline V gene sequence: CDR1 SGHAT, CDR2 FQNNGV. This CDR3 is built from 14 residues. Written as DNA, the CDR3 is TGTGCCAGTCGGAGGGCGGGAGGGGCCGATGAGCAGTTCTTC. As protein: CASRRAGGADEQFF.

The V and J genes are TRBV3-1 (or the pseudogene TRBV3-2) and TRBJ2-3; TRBD1 matches at 10 bases. Germline V gene data show CDR1 as LGHDT and CDR2 as YNNKEL (reference sequence). Trimming took 0 bases from V and 4 from J; bases not matched to a gene: 10. This CDR3 comprises 18 residues. The CDR3 loop reads CASSQEFGRGQGSDTQYF. CDR3 nucleotide sequence: TGTGCCAGCAGCCAAGAATTCGGTAGGGGACAGGGGTCAGATACGCAGTATTTT.

This chain joins TRBV6-6 and TRBJ2-6; 12 bases line up with TRBD1. This CDR3 is 15 amino acids long. V gave up 9 bases and J gave up 5 bases; unmatched junction bases: 5. CDR1 is MNHNY and CDR2 is SVGAGI in the germline V gene (reference sequence). The chain's CDR3 is CASWDRGLWANVLTF. CDR3 in DNA: TGTGCCAGTTGGGACAGGGGGCTATGGGCCAACGTCCTGACTTTC.

The V call is TRBV29-1, the J call TRBJ1-1; D not certain. V was trimmed by 4 bases and J by 8 bases, leaving 17 bases between them. From germline, CDR1 is SQVTM and CDR2 ANQGSEA. The CDR3 contains 13 residues. The CDR3 bases are TGCAGCGTTGTCTATTATATGATAAAAGAAGCTTTCTTT. It codes for CSVVYYMIKEAFF.

The V gene is TRBV7-3, the J gene TRBJ2-2, with 7 bases that match TRBD1. Germline trimming cut 5 bases from V and 3 bases from J; bases unmatched to any gene: 6. Germline CDR1 SGHTA, CDR2 FQGTGA. The length of the CDR3 is 15 residues. CDR3 sequence (DNA): TGTGCCAGCAGCCTTGGGACAGTCGACACCGGGGAGCTGTTTTTT. Its translation: CASSLGTVDTGELFF.

CDR3 loop: CASSVEAAGGGEQFF. The CDR3 nucleotides read TGTGCCAGCAGCGTAGAGGCAGCGGGTGGTGGAGAGCAGTTCTTC. This chain links TRBV9 with TRBJ2-1, with a possible D match to TRBD2 (6 bases). V was clipped by 0 bases and J by 10 bases, with 17 bases between them. CDR3 length: 15 residues. The germline V gene has CDR1 SGDLS and CDR2 YYNGEE. The variable domain in full, completed from reference TRBV9 and TRBJ2-1, reads DSGVTQTPKHLITATGQRVTLRCSPRSGDLSVYWYQQSLDQGLQFLIQYYNGEERAKGNILERFSAQQFPDLHSELNLSSLELGDSALYFCASSVEAAGGGEQFFGPGTRLTVL.

This rearrangement joins TRBV9 to TRBJ2-1, with a weak D call TRBD2 (5 bases). This CDR3 spans 12 amino acids. Looked up from germline, CDR1 is SGDLS and CDR2 is YYNGEE. The germline V and J ends were trimmed by 4 bases and 9 bases, with 11 bases remaining between them. CDR3 region: CASSTRPGEQFF. CDR3 DNA sequence: TGTGCCAGCAGCACTAGGCCCGGTGAGCAGTTCTTC.

This clone has only one observation. The chain has TRBV7-8 and TRBJ2-7; tentatively, D is TRBD1 (6 bases). This CDR3 is built from 14 residues. Trimming cost V 4 bases and J 1 base, with 11 bases left between them. Germline V gives CDR1 SGHVS, CDR2 FQNEAQ. Here the CDR3 reads CASSWETGSYEQYF. The CDR3 coding sequence is TGTGCCAGCAGCTGGGAGACAGGATCCTACGAGCAGTACTTC.

This chain joins TRBV7-2 and TRBJ2-3; 12 nucleotides match TRBD2. Germline V lookup: CDR1 SGHTA, CDR2 FQGNSA. The CDR3 runs to 16 residues. V shed 0 bases, J shed 4 bases, and the junction held 2 bases outside the gene matches. The CDR3 loop reads CASSLAASGGADTQYF. For the CDR3, the DNA is TGTGCCAGCAGCTTAGCGGCTAGCGGGGGGGCAGATACGCAGTATTTT. Full variable domain (outside the CDR3, taken from reference TRBV7-2 and TRBJ2-3): GAGVSQSPSNKVTEKGKDVELRCDPISGHTALYWYRQSLGQGLEFLIYFQGNSAPDKSGLPSDRFSAERTGGSVSTLTIQRTQQEDSAVYLCASSLAASGGADTQYFGPGTRLTVL.

V usage is TRBV5-1 and J usage is TRBJ1-6; D is uncertain. Trimming removed 0 bases from V and 10 bases from J, with 5 bases in between. In germline, CDR1 is SGHRS, CDR2 YFSETQ. The CDR3 runs 12 residues. This chain's CDR3 is CASSLGGSPLHF. CDR3 nucleotide sequence: TGCGCCAGCAGCTTGGGAGGCTCACCCCTCCACTTT.

This clone has a handful of counts. The rearrangement links TRBV5-1 to TRBJ1-2; the D is unclear. Germline CDR1 and CDR2: SGHRS and YFSETQ. V dropped 4 bases and J dropped 5 bases, with 15 bases sitting between them. The CDR3 has 14 residues. The CDR3 nucleotides read TGCGCCAGCAGCGTCTGGACTGATCGTTATGGCTACACCTTC. Its protein is CASSVWTDRYGYTF.